The sequence of this TCR beta chain was determined in a study of blood T cell repertoires in COVID-19. Using immunoSEQ multiplex PCR, the repertoire was profiled, and TCRdb retains in-frame clones only, with some absent. The table lists roughly 45,000 clones, over 75% of them singletons, with under 25% in the top ten. Sequenced: peripheral blood. This clonotype originated in a woman aged 55-75 years with acute or convalescent COVID-19.

The CDR3 nucleotides read TGTGCCTGGAGTGTGGGGGCCGGACAGTTCGGCTACACCTTC. Its protein product is CAWSVGAGQFGYTF. The chain links TRBV30 to TRBJ1-2, with TRBD1 as a possible D gene (6 bases). The CDR3 has 14 residues. Germline assignment: CDR1 GTSNPN and CDR2 SVGIG (reference sequence). Deletions cut 0 bases from V and 8 bases from J, with 16 bases between.